This T cell receptor beta chain was observed in a study of blood T cells in healthy people across ages. A second PCR, run for about 7 to 11 cycles, used a sample-barcoded 5' primer plus a J-beta primer mix. TCRdb fed the 5' RACE reads into MiXCR, producing one record per CDR3 protein. Found here are 1.5 million to 2 million distinct CDR3 sequences, 49% of them singletons; the top ten hold approximately 2.1%. This CDR3 is built from 15 residues. Germline lookup yields CDR1 DFQATT and CDR2 SNEGSKA (reference sequence). The V segment lost 7 bases and the J segment 5 bases; nucleotides outside the gene matches: 14.

The source material was blood. The rearrangement joins TRBV20-1 to TRBJ2-7; the match to TRBD1 covers 10 bases. The clonotype comes from a woman aged 40 to 50 in good health. The chain's CDR3 is CSVLPPRDRGDEQYF. The DNA of the CDR3 is TGCAGTGTCCTCCCTCCCCGGGACAGGGGTGACGAGCAGTACTTC.